Described below is a single T cell receptor (beta chain) sequence and its context. This sample was taken from a study of CD8 T cells in Susac syndrome. With random hexamers, roughly 0.5 to 1 ug RNA was reverse transcribed. TCRdb used MiXCR to reprocess the immunoSEQ multiplex PCR reads, holding one entry per CDR3 protein. The table has about 200,000 distinct CDR3 sequences, roughly 92% seen once; the top ten hold 0.09% to 0.12%. What was sequenced was CD4+ T cells from PBMCs. The sequence derives from a human donor in good health.

As DNA, the CDR3 is TGTGCCAGCAGGGGAGGGCCTAACTATGGCTACACCTTC. This sequence encodes CASRGGPNYGYTF. V usage is TRBV5-6 and J usage is TRBJ1-2; D is ambiguous. The CDR3 has 13 residues. Trimming took 5 bases from V and 0 from J, leaving 8 bases between them. Germline values: CDR1 SGHDT, CDR2 YYEEEE. Full variable domain (remainder filled in from reference TRBV5-6 and TRBJ1-2): DAGVTQSPTHLIKTRGQQVTLRCSPKSGHDTVSWYQQALGQGPQFIFQYYEEEERQRGNFPDRFSGHQFPNYSSELNVNALLLGDSALYLCASRGGPNYGYTFGSGTRLTVV.